These 21 T cell receptor beta chains were sequenced from one sample in a study of shared clonotypes between healthy human individuals. Assay: immunoSEQ multiplex PCR; the TCRdb copy retains only in-frame clones and omits some. The table lists roughly 2,500,000 clones, roughly 93% of them singletons. Sequenced material: naive CD4+ T cells from PBMCs. Specified subset: CD45RA+ positively selected. The receptor source for this set is a man between 18 and 35 years old in good health. Some clones in this sample may be carry-over from other donors' samples.

The V call is TRBV5-6, the J call TRBJ1-5; 7 bases align to TRBD1. The junction had 4 bases not matched to a gene; V was cut back by 1 base and J by 0 bases. The CDR3 contains 16 residues. Germline V gene sequence: CDR1 SGHDT, CDR2 YYEEEE. The CDR3: CASSLNYRGSNQPQHF. Here the CDR3 DNA reads TGTGCCAGCAGCTTGAATTACAGGGGTAGCAATCAGCCCCAGCATTTT.

A word on this clone: The sample carries other DNA sequences with the same CDR3. This chain connects TRBV7-9 to TRBJ2-2, with 9 bases that match TRBD2. Germline CDR1 reads SEHNR; CDR2 reads FQNEAQ (reference sequence). The CDR3 contains 15 residues. V dropped 2 bases and J dropped 5; count of bases not matched to a gene: 3. The DNA for the CDR3 is TGTGCCAGCAGCTTAAGGCTAGCGGGGACCGGGGAGCTGTTTTTT. Protein product: CASSLRLAGTGELFF.

This chain connects TRBV11-2 to TRBJ2-5; a weak D match, TRBD2 (6 bases). There are 13 residues in the CDR3. CDR1 SGHAT and CDR2 FQNNGV come from the germline V gene. V lost 5 bases, J lost 7 bases, and 14 bases lay in between. CDR3 sequence: CASSPGVGVTQYF. The CDR3 DNA follows: TGTGCCAGCAGCCCGGGGGTTGGCGTGACCCAGTACTTC.

The chain employs TRBV30 and TRBJ2-2; D is tentatively TRBD1 or TRBD2 (6 bases each). The CDR3 runs 11 residues. Germline loops: CDR1 GTSNPN, CDR2 SVGIG (reference sequence). CDR3 residues: CGSEGAGELFF. The CDR3 DNA reads TGTGGCTCGGAGGGGGCCGGGGAGCTGTTTTTT.

The gene calls are TRBV7-9 and TRBJ1-6; 11 positions agree with TRBD1. This CDR3 is 16 amino acids long. J was trimmed by 8 bases and V by 4 bases; bases with no gene match: 7. Germline values: CDR1 SEHNR, CDR2 FQNEAQ (reference sequence). The CDR3 DNA reads TGTGCCAGCAGCTCTCGGACAGGGGGCGCTTATTCACCCCTCCACTTT. Protein: CASSSRTGGAYSPLHF.

The CDR3: CASSLAAIAVPGTQYF. The CDR3 DNA sequence: TGTGCCAGCAGCTTAGCGGCCATAGCGGTCCCGGGGACCCAGTACTTC. This chain uses TRBV7-2 with TRBJ2-5; maybe TRBD2 (6 bases). Germline CDR1 and CDR2: SGHTA and FQGNSA. The V end was cut by 0 bases, the J end by 7 bases, with 18 bases between. The CDR3 contains 16 residues.

The rearrangement uses TRBV7-3 and TRBJ2-2, with 7 bases lining up with TRBD1. Trimming cost V 5 bases and J 5 bases; bases outside gene matches: 14. The CDR3 is 17 residues long. Germline V gene sequence: CDR1 SGHTA, CDR2 FQGTGA. The CDR3 is CASSAQGPVVGTGELFF. The CDR3 DNA reads as TGTGCCAGCAGCGCACAGGGGCCCGTCGTGGGGACCGGGGAGCTGTTTTTT.

Concerning this clone itself: Other DNA sequences in the same sample also yield this CDR3. The CDR3 here is CASSLRGLTYEQYF. The CDR3 DNA sequence: TGTGCCAGCAGTTTAAGGGGGTTAACCTACGAGCAGTACTTC. The V and J genes are TRBV28 and TRBJ2-7; a weak D match, TRBD1 (6 bases). Trimming shortened V by 2 bases and J by 2 bases, and 10 bases separated the two germline ends. The germline V gene has CDR1 MDHEN and CDR2 SYDVKM. The CDR3 has 14 amino acids.

The V and J genes are TRBV14 and TRBJ2-4; 10 nucleotides line up with TRBD1. CDR3 size: 20 residues. V was clipped by 5 bases and J by 0 bases; unmatched bases: 16. CDR1 and CDR2 from the germline V gene are SGHDN and FVKESK. The CDR3 coding sequence is TGTGCCAGCAGCTCGCGTTTCGGGACAGGGGAAGTTCTAGCCAAAAACATTCAGTACTTC. Translation: CASSSRFGTGEVLAKNIQYF.

The chain has TRBV13 and TRBJ2-3; 8 positions match TRBD1. With 3 bases clipped from V and 7 bases from J, the junction kept 9 bases outside the gene matches. Looked up from germline, CDR1 is PRHDT and CDR2 is FYEKMQ (reference sequence). This CDR3 has 15 residues. The CDR3 is CASSFSHRGVNTQYF. The CDR3 DNA reads as TGTGCCAGCAGCTTCTCTCACAGGGGGGTAAATACGCAGTATTTT.

This chain joins TRBV7-9 and TRBJ2-1; 9 positions agree with TRBD1. This CDR3 has 17 amino acids. In germline, CDR1 is SEHNR, CDR2 FQNEAQ (reference sequence). The V gene end was trimmed by 5 bases and the J gene end by 5 bases; junction bases not matched to a gene: 13. Here the CDR3 reads CASSPYPGTGRHNEQFF. CDR3 in DNA: TGTGCCAGCAGCCCATACCCCGGGACAGGGAGACACAATGAGCAGTTCTTC.

CDR3: CASRLTSGSSYNEQFF. For the CDR3, the DNA is TGTGCCAGCAGACTTACTAGCGGGAGCTCCTACAATGAGCAGTTCTTC. This sequence joins TRBV7-2 and TRBJ2-1; 11 positions match TRBD2. V shed 6 bases and J 0 bases; nucleotides not matched to a gene: 4. CDR1 is SGHTA and CDR2 is FQGNSA in the germline V gene. CDR3 length equals 16 residues.

V is TRBV5-8 and J is TRBJ2-5; D uncertain. Trimming stripped 2 bases from V and 4 bases from J, with 9 bases between. The germline gives CDR1 SGHTS, CDR2 YDEGEE. This CDR3 has 13 residues. CDR3 nucleotide sequence: TGTGCCAGCAGCTTCAATTCGGGAGAGACCCAGTACTTC. Translated, it gives CASSFNSGETQYF.

The rearrangement uses TRBV19 and TRBJ2-7; TRBD1 aligns across 10 bases. The CDR3 has 14 amino acids. CDR1 and CDR2 from the germline V gene are LNHDA and SQIVND (reference sequence). Trimming cost V 6 bases and J 4 bases; bases outside gene matches: 6. CDR3 sequence reads: CASRPGTGAYEQYF. Here the CDR3 DNA reads TGTGCCAGTAGGCCCGGGACAGGGGCATACGAGCAGTACTTC.

J is TRBJ1-1 and V is TRBV11-2; D is ambiguous. The CDR3 is made up of 13 amino acids. CDR1 and CDR2 (germline): SGHAT, FQNNGV. V lost 9 bases, J lost 0 bases, and 11 bases lay in between. Here the CDR3 reads CASTGSMNTEAFF. CDR3 bases: TGTGCCAGTACGGGATCCATGAACACTGAAGCTTTCTTT. Filled out from reference TRBV11-2 and TRBJ1-1, the complete variable domain reads EAGVAQSPRYKIIEKRQSVAFWCNPISGHATLYWYQQILGQGPKLLIQFQNNGVVDDSQLPKDRFSAERLKGVDSTLKIQPAKLEDSAVYLCASTGSMNTEAFFGQGTRLTVV.

The chain couples TRBV5-1 to TRBJ2-3; 12 nucleotides line up with TRBD2. This CDR3 has 17 residues. Trimming removed 0 bases from V and 2 bases from J; junction bases left unmatched: 4. Germline assignment: CDR1 SGHRS and CDR2 YFSETQ. The CDR3 loop is CASSLATSGGYTDTQYF. CDR3 bases: TGCGCCAGCAGCTTGGCGACTAGCGGGGGATACACAGATACGCAGTATTTT.

J is TRBJ2-7 and V is TRBV7-6, with D possibly being TRBD1 (6 bases). The CDR3 totals 17 residues. Germline CDR1 SGHVS, CDR2 FNYEAQ. V shed 1 base and J shed 2 bases, with 18 bases lying between them. CDR3 protein: CASSLGMRTETAYEQYF. The CDR3 coding sequence is TGTGCCAGCAGCTTAGGCATGAGGACAGAGACCGCCTACGAGCAGTACTTC.

This clone was recorded only once. The chain joins TRBV7-2 to TRBJ2-3; 8 nucleotides agree with TRBD2. This CDR3 contains 16 residues. CDR1 and CDR2 from the germline V gene are SGHTA and FQGNSA. The junction had 8 bases not matched to a gene; V was cut back by 2 bases and J by 4 bases. The CDR3 sequence is CASSLLGAGVADTQYF. The CDR3 DNA is TGTGCCAGCAGCTTATTAGGAGCGGGAGTGGCAGATACGCAGTATTTT.

The rearrangement uses TRBV5-1 and TRBJ2-5; possibly TRBD2 for D (5 bases). V lost 0 bases and J 9 bases, leaving 15 bases between the germline ends. In germline, CDR1 is SGHRS, CDR2 YFSETQ. This CDR3 is 14 amino acids long. CDR3 sequence: CASSLELAAQAQYF. DNA of the CDR3: TGCGCCAGCAGCTTGGAGCTAGCCGCCCAGGCCCAGTACTTC.

The chain joins TRBV11-2 to TRBJ1-5, with TRBD1 matching 8 bases. From germline, CDR1 is SGHAT and CDR2 FQNNGV. With V trimmed by 5 bases and J by 5 bases, 11 bases remained unmatched. The CDR3 loop spans 16 amino acids. CDR3: CASSSRQGIGYQPQHF. CDR3 bases: TGTGCCAGCAGCAGTCGACAGGGGATCGGGTATCAGCCCCAGCATTTT.

The V call is TRBV28, the J call TRBJ1-5; D remains ambiguous. The CDR3 has 15 residues. Germline CDR1 reads MDHEN; CDR2 reads SYDVKM. Trimming removed 7 bases from V and 4 bases from J, with 17 bases in between. The CDR3 nucleotides read TGTGCCAGCACCCCCGGAAACAGAGATAATCAGCCCCAGCATTTT. This gives the protein CASTPGNRDNQPQHF.